The 9 T cell receptor beta chains given below trace back to one sample, sequenced in a study of CD8+CD57+ T cells in acquired aplastic anemia. TCR beta VDJ and CDR3 profiling used genomic DNA as template. TCRdb reanalysed the reads using MiXCR and keeps one entry per CDR3 protein. The top ten clones hold roughly 3.5% of a sample with approximately 170,000 distinct CDR3 sequences, roughly 50% of them seen once. The sequenced patients had an expansion of CD8+CD57+ cells seen by flow cytometry. The sample was sorted CD4+, CD8+, or CD8+CD57+ T cells (not recorded which) from PBMCs. The receptors here all came from a human donor with aplastic anemia.

The chain links TRBV20-1 to TRBJ1-1, with D perhaps TRBD1 (6 bases). Deletions cut 1 base from V and 0 bases from J, with 9 bases between. CDR1 is DFQATT and CDR2 is SNEGSKA in the germline V gene (reference sequence). The CDR3 is 14 amino acids. CDR3 protein: CSARVDRLNTEAFF. The CDR3 bases are TGCAGTGCTAGAGTAGACAGGTTGAACACTGAAGCTTTCTTT.

Details on this clonotype: The germline gene is not matched at one end of the junction; a read error may be the cause. CDR3 in amino acids: CASGSLGAGHGHTF. The CDR3 nucleotides read TGTGCCAGTGGTTCCCTGGGTGCGGGCCATGGCCACACCTTC. The rearrangement uses TRBV19 and TRBJ1-2; no clear D gene. CDR1 and CDR2 (germline): LNHDA, SQIVND (reference sequence). The CDR3 totals 14 residues.

The CDR3 spells CASSQGPWSGRSTDTQYF. CDR3 nucleotide sequence: TGTGCCAGCAGCCAGGGGCCTTGGTCGGGGAGAAGCACAGATACGCAGTATTTT. The chain combines TRBV11-2 with TRBJ2-3, with TRBD1 as a possible D gene (6 bases). Germline V gene sequence: CDR1 SGHAT, CDR2 FQNNGV. Trimming left V 5 bases short and J 0 bases short, with 21 bases between. This CDR3 spans 18 amino acids. The whole variable domain, filled in from reference TRBV11-2 and TRBJ2-3, reads EAGVAQSPRYKIIEKRQSVAFWCNPISGHATLYWYQQILGQGPKLLIQFQNNGVVDDSQLPKDRFSAERLKGVDSTLKIQPAKLEDSAVYLCASSQGPWSGRSTDTQYFGPGTRLTVL.

The chain carries TRBV10-3 and TRBJ1-6; D is ambiguous. Germline CDR1 and CDR2: ENHRY and SYGVKD. The CDR3 spans 14 residues. With 0 bases removed from V and 7 bases from J, the gap between germline ends came to 7 bases. The CDR3 region is CAISESSSNSPLHF. DNA for the CDR3: TGTGCCATCAGTGAGTCATCCTCGAATTCACCCCTCCACTTT.

In this sample, this clonotype turned up many times. V gene TRBV7-6 combines with J gene TRBJ1-4; 8 positions agree with TRBD1. Germline CDR1 is SGHVS and CDR2 is FNYEAQ. With 4 bases clipped from V and 3 bases from J, the junction kept 10 bases outside the gene matches. CDR3 length: 17 residues. CDR3 DNA sequence: TGTGCCAGCAGCTCCGACAGGGGAGGGCTCGCTAATGAAAAACTGTTTTTT. The encoded protein is CASSSDRGGLANEKLFF.

V is TRBV12-5 and J is TRBJ1-2, with TRBD1 matching over 11 bases. The CDR3 sequence is 16 residues long. Germline V lookup: CDR1 LGHNT, CDR2 FRNRAP. With 5 bases clipped from V and 9 bases from J, the junction kept 14 bases outside the gene matches. CDR3 nucleotides: TGTGCTAGTGGTCCAAGGACAGGGGGCCCTCCGGAGAGCTACACCTTC. Protein sequence: CASGPRTGGPPESYTF.

In this sample, this clonotype turned up many times. The rearrangement uses TRBV12-3 or TRBV12-4 and TRBJ2-5; tentative D call: TRBD1 (6 bases). Trimming cost V 8 bases and J 7 bases, with 17 bases left between them. CDR3 length equals 13 residues. The chain's CDR3 is CASAKTGYGTQYF. The CDR3 bases are TGTGCCAGCGCAAAAACAGGGTATGGGACCCAGTACTTC.

This clonotype was counted many times. The chain couples TRBV12-3 or TRBV12-4 to TRBJ2-2; D tentatively fits TRBD1 or TRBD2 (6 bases each). Trimming took 3 bases from V and 7 from J, leaving 12 bases between them. This CDR3 has 14 residues. The CDR3 coding sequence is TGTGCCAGCAGTTTTGGGGGGCTACACGGGGAGCTGTTTTTT. It yields the protein CASSFGGLHGELFF.

This clonotype was seen many times. This sequence may be a read error, since a much larger clone differs from it by one base. CDR3 region: CASSVSAAETRYF. The CDR3 bases are TGTGCCAGCAGTGTCTCGGCAGCGGAGACCCGGTACTTC. The V and J genes are TRBV2 and TRBJ2-5; tentative D call: TRBD2 (5 bases). CDR1 is SNHLY, CDR2 FYNNEI, per germline. The CDR3 runs 13 residues.